Each of the 21 T cell receptor beta chains below was sequenced from the same sample in a study of CD8 T cells in ankylosing spondylitis. TCRdb called the 5' RACE reads again in MiXCR, with one record for every CDR3 protein. This table holds about 190,000 distinct CDR3 sequences, over 10% found once. Sequencing was performed on blood, either unsorted or a sorted T cell fraction (not recorded which). The receptors originated from a female donor with ankylosing spondylitis or in good health (not recorded which).

This chain links TRBV27 with TRBJ1-1, with TRBD1 matching 8 bases. The CDR3 spans 16 residues. V was pared by 5 bases and J by 0 bases, with 8 bases of the junction left unmatched. Per the germline V gene, CDR1 is MNHEY and CDR2 is SMNVEV (reference sequence). CDR3 in DNA: TGTGCCAGCAGTGCCCAGGGGGCTGGAGTGAACACTGAAGCTTTCTTT. Amino acid sequence: CASSAQGAGVNTEAFF.

The chain employs TRBV7-9 and TRBJ1-2; 7 bases are shared with TRBD1. The germline CDR1 and CDR2 sequences are SEHNR and FQNEAQ (reference sequence). The V segment lost 5 bases and the J segment 0 bases; nucleotides outside the gene matches: 6. The CDR3 has 15 amino acids. The CDR3 reads CASSLRGEANYGYTF. DNA of the CDR3: TGTGCCAGCAGCCTCAGGGGGGAAGCTAACTATGGCTACACCTTC.

This clonotype was found many times. The chain uses TRBV28 and TRBJ2-4, with TRBD2 identical over 13 bases. The J segment lost 5 bases and the V segment lost 8 bases, leaving 6 bases of the junction unmatched. Germline values: CDR1 MDHEN, CDR2 SYDVKM. The CDR3 loop spans 15 amino acids. CDR3 bases: TGTGCCAGCGGGATCACTAGCGGGAGGGAAAACATTCAGTACTTC. Its translation: CASGITSGRENIQYF.

This clonotype was picked up many times. J is TRBJ1-4 and V is TRBV5-1; tentatively, D is TRBD1 (5 bases). The germline V gene has CDR1 SGHRS and CDR2 YFSETQ. V gave up 4 bases and J gave up 4 bases, with 11 bases separating them. This CDR3 is 14 amino acids long. CDR3 region: CASSLDNVNEKLFF. The CDR3 region has the DNA TGCGCCAGCAGCCTGGACAACGTTAATGAAAAACTGTTTTTT.

The chain is built from TRBV30 and TRBJ1-2; no reliable D call. The CDR3 consists of 12 residues. Between the trimmed V and J ends, which lost 3 bases and 1 base, there was a span of 6 bases. Germline values: CDR1 GTSNPN, CDR2 SVGIG (reference sequence). Here the CDR3 reads CAWSRSNYGYTF. The CDR3 DNA sequence: TGTGCCTGGAGCAGGAGTAACTATGGCTACACCTTC.

V usage is TRBV12-3 or TRBV12-4 and J usage is TRBJ2-2, with 7 bases aligning to TRBD2. V trimming: 3 bases; J trimming: 0 bases; junction bases outside the gene matches: 7. CDR3 length equals 17 residues. This CDR3 reads CASSFSSGVPNTGELFF. The CDR3 DNA sequence: TGTGCCAGCAGTTTCTCTAGCGGAGTACCGAACACCGGGGAGCTGTTTTTT.

This clonotype was counted only a few times. The chain uses TRBV5-1 and TRBJ1-6; possibly TRBD1 for D (6 bases). CDR1 is SGHRS and CDR2 is YFSETQ in the germline V gene. The length of the CDR3 is 19 residues. Trimming took off 0 bases at V and 5 bases at J, with 21 bases between the two ends. CDR3 in DNA: TGCGCCAGCAGCTTGGCACGACAGGAGGGATTGATTCATAATTCACCCCTCCACTTT. It yields the protein CASSLARQEGLIHNSPLHF.

This clonotype came up a few times. The V and J genes are TRBV20-1 and TRBJ2-1; 7 bases are shared with TRBD2. The germline CDR1 and CDR2 sequences are DFQATT and SNEGSKA (reference sequence). Germline trimming cut 0 bases from V and 6 bases from J; bases unmatched to any gene: 5. The CDR3 is made up of 14 amino acids. The CDR3 reads CSARDAGRLNEQFF. The CDR3 DNA follows: TGCAGTGCTAGAGATGCCGGGAGGCTCAATGAGCAGTTCTTC.

The gene calls are TRBV4-1 and TRBJ2-7; a weak D match, TRBD2 (5 bases). The germline V and J ends were trimmed by 0 bases and 1 base, with 10 bases remaining between them. CDR3 size: 15 residues. The germline CDR1 and CDR2 sequences are MGHRA and YSYEKL. The CDR3 here is CASSQDFGESYEQYF. For the CDR3, the DNA is TGCGCCAGCAGCCAAGATTTTGGGGAGTCCTACGAGCAGTACTTC.

This clonotype has a count of ten or more. V and J are TRBV28 and TRBJ1-5; no clear D. Germline V gene sequence: CDR1 MDHEN, CDR2 SYDVKM. The CDR3 totals 13 residues. Trimming took off 5 bases at V and 3 bases at J, with 8 bases between the two ends. Written as DNA, the CDR3 is TGTGCCAGCAGTCAAGACTCCAATCAGCCCCAGCATTTT. It yields the protein CASSQDSNQPQHF.

The J gene is TRBJ2-5, the V gene TRBV3-1, with 11 bases that match TRBD2. This CDR3 has 16 residues. Per the germline V gene, CDR1 is LGHDT and CDR2 is YNNKEL (reference sequence). J was trimmed by 4 bases and V by 0 bases; bases with no gene match: 4. This chain's CDR3 is CASSQDRLAGSETQYF. CDR3 nucleotide sequence: TGTGCCAGCAGCCAAGATCGACTAGCGGGATCAGAGACCCAGTACTTC.

The table lists this clonotype with many counts. The genes are TRBV6-1 and TRBJ1-1; D perhaps matches TRBD1 (5 bases). Germline values: CDR1 MNHNS, CDR2 SASEGT. There are 17 residues in the CDR3. The germline V and J ends were trimmed by 5 bases and 1 base, with 20 bases remaining between them. CDR3 residues: CASSRITTENWNTEAFF. The CDR3 bases are TGTGCCAGCAGTCGAATTACGACAGAAAATTGGAACACTGAAGCTTTCTTT.

This clonotype was observed many times. The rearrangement joins TRBV20-1 to TRBJ2-7; D ambiguous. The CDR3 sequence is 13 residues long. V lost 6 bases to trimming and J lost 0 bases, with 12 bases between them. CDR1 and CDR2 (germline): DFQATT, SNEGSKA (reference sequence). CDR3 protein: CSAWRSSSYEQYF. DNA for the CDR3: TGCAGTGCCTGGCGGAGTAGCTCCTACGAGCAGTACTTC.

This clonotype was recorded many times. The V and J genes are TRBV3-1 and TRBJ1-4; D is ambiguous. CDR3 length: 12 amino acids. The V end lost 5 bases, the J end lost 3 bases, and 4 bases lay between the germline ends. CDR1 is LGHDT, CDR2 YNNKEL, per germline (reference sequence). The chain's CDR3 is CASSGANEKLFF. The CDR3, as DNA: TGTGCCAGCAGCGGGGCTAATGAAAAACTGTTTTTT.

This clonotype has a handful of counts. The chain carries TRBV24-1 and TRBJ2-3; D is possibly TRBD1 (6 bases). V lost 4 bases, J lost 2 bases, and 15 bases lay in between. Germline-derived CDR1 and CDR2 are KGHDR and SFDVKD. The CDR3 has 16 residues. The CDR3 region has the DNA TGTGCCACCAGTGACGGGACAAAAGACTTCACAGATACGCAGTATTTT. Translation gives CATSDGTKDFTDTQYF.

This clonotype was counted a few times. The chain uses TRBV10-3 and TRBJ2-1, with D possibly TRBD2 on 5 matching bases. The V gene lost 4 bases and the J gene lost 1 base, with 8 bases spanning the gap. Germline V gene sequence: CDR1 ENHRY, CDR2 SYGVKD. The CDR3 is made up of 14 amino acids. CDR3: CAISGTYSYNEQFF. The DNA of the CDR3 is TGTGCCATCAGTGGGACTTATTCCTACAATGAGCAGTTCTTC.

This clonotype was counted at least ten times. This chain joins TRBV29-1 and TRBJ2-1; D possibly corresponds to TRBD2 (5 bases). The length of the CDR3 is 10 residues. The germline V gene encodes CDR1 SQVTM and CDR2 ANQGSEA. The V and J ends lost 7 bases and 10 bases respectively, with 11 bases between them. Here the CDR3 DNA reads TGCAGCGCCGGAGGTTACGAGCAGTTCTTC. This encodes CSAGGYEQFF.

The rearrangement links TRBV2 to TRBJ2-6; D may match TRBD1 or TRBD2 (5 bases each). Germline V gene sequence: CDR1 SNHLY, CDR2 FYNNEI. The CDR3 is 15 residues long. Trimming took off 4 bases at V and 0 bases at J, with 7 bases between the two ends. In nucleotides, the CDR3 is TGTGCCAGCAGTGGGGGGACCTCTGGGGCCAACGTCCTGACTTTC. Residues: CASSGGTSGANVLTF.

This clonotype came up a few times. The V gene is TRBV20-1, the J gene TRBJ1-5; 8 positions match TRBD1. Unmatched junction bases numbered 14, after V lost 1 base and J lost 6 bases. Germline V lookup: CDR1 DFQATT, CDR2 SNEGSKA (reference sequence). There are 17 residues in the CDR3. The CDR3 bases are TGCAGTGCTAGAGGGCAGGGGATGGGCACAGGGGGTCAGCCCCAGCATTTT. Its protein is CSARGQGMGTGGQPQHF.

A few counts support this clonotype. The junction departs from germline at one end; a sequencing error may be responsible. The chain is built from TRBV15 and TRBJ1-1; D unresolved. The CDR3 consists of 15 residues. Germline V gene sequence: CDR1 LNHNV, CDR2 YYDKDF (reference sequence). The CDR3 sequence: CATSRSLDKNAEAFF. The CDR3 nucleotides read TGTGCCACCAGCAGATCCCTAGACAAGAACGCTGAAGCTTTCTTT.

This clonotype was seen repeatedly, ten times or more. The rearrangement links TRBV7-7 to TRBJ2-1; 8 bases match TRBD2. The CDR3 covers 17 residues. Trimming cost V 2 bases and J 1 base; bases outside gene matches: 7. Per germline, CDR1 SSHAT and CDR2 FNYEAQ (reference sequence). The CDR3, as DNA: TGTGCCAGCAGCTTAAATCGGCCGGGGGGGTCCTACAATGAGCAGTTCTTC. Translated, it gives CASSLNRPGGSYNEQFF.